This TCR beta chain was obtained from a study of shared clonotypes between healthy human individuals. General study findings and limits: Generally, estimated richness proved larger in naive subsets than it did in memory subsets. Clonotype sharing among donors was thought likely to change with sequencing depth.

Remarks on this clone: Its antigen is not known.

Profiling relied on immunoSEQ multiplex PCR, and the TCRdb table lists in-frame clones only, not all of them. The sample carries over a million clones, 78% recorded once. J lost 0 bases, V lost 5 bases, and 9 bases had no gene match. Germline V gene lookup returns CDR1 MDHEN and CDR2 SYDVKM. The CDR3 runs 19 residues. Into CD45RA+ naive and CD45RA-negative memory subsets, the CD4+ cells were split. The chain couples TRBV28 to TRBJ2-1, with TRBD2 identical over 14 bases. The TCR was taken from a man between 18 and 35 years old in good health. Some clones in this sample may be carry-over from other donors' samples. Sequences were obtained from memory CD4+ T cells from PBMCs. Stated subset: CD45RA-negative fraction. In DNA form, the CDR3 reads TGTGCCAGCAGTAATCCGGGACTAGCGGGAGCCCACTCCTACAATGAGCAGTTCTTC. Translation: CASSNPGLAGAHSYNEQFF.